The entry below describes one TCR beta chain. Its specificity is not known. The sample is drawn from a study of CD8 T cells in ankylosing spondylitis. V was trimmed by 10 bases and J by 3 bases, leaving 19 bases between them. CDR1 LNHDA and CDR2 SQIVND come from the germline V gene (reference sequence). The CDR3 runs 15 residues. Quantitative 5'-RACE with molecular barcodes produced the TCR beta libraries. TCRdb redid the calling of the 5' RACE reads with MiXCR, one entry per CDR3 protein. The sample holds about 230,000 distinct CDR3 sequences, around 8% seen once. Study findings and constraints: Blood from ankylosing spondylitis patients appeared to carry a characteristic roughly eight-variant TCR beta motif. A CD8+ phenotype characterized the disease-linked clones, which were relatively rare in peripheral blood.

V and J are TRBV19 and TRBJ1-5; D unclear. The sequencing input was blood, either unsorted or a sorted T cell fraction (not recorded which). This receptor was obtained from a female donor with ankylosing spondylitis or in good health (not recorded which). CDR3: CATSAGGRNNQPQHF. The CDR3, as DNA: TGTGCCACTTCGGCCGGAGGTCGTAACAATCAGCCCCAGCATTTT.